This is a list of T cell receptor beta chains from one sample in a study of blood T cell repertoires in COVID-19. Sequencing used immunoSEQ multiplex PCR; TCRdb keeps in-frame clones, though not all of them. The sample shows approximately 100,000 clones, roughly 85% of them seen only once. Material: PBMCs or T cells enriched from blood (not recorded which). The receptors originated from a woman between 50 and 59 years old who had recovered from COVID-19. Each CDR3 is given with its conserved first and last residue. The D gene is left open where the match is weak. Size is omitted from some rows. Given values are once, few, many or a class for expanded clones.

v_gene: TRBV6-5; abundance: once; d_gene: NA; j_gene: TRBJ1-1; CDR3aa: CASTRGREAFF; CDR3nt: TGTGCCAGCACCAGGGGCAGAGAAGCTTTCTTT
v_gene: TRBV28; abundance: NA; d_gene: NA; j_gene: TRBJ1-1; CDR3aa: CASSLSGFENTEAFF; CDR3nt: TGTGCCAGCAGTTTATCAGGGTTCGAGAACACTGAAGCTTTCTTT
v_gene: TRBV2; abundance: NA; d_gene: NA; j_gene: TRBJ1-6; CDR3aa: CASSETPRGNSPLHF; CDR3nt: TGTGCCAGCAGTGAAACACCTCGCGGTAATTCACCCCTCCACTTT
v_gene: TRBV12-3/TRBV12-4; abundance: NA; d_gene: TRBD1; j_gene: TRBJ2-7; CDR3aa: CASSNRGLYEQYF; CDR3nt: TGTGCCAGCAGTAATAGGGGGCTCTACGAGCAGTACTTC
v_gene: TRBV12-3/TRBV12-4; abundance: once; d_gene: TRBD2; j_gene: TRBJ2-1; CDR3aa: CASSLWGGEQFF; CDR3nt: TGTGCCAGCAGTCTGTGGGGGGGTGAGCAGTTCTTC
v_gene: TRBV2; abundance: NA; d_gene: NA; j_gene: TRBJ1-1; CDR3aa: CASSEDRNTEAFF; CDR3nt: TGTGCCAGCAGTGAAGACAGGAACACTGAAGCTTTCTTT
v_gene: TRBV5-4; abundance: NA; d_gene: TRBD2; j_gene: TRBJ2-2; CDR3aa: CASSLDRGGITGELFF; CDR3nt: TGTGCCAGCAGCTTGGATAGGGGAGGGATAACCGGGGAGCTGTTTTTT
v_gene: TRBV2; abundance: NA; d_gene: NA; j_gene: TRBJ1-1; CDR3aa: CASSEDSRMNTEAFF; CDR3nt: TGTGCCAGCAGTGAAGACAGTCGAATGAACACTGAAGCTTTCTTT
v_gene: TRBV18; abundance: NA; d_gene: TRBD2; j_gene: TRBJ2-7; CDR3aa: CASSPVPPGGGEQYF; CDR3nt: TGTGCCAGCTCACCAGTTCCACCCGGGGGGGGCGAGCAGTACTTC
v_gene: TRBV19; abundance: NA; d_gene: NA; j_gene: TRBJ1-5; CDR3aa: CASSTGNNQPQHF; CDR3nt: TGTGCCAGTAGTACCGGGAACAATCAGCCCCAGCATTTT
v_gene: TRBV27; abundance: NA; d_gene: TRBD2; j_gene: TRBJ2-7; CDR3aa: CASRELAGAYEQYF; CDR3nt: TGTGCCAGCAGAGAACTAGCGGGAGCCTACGAGCAGTACTTC
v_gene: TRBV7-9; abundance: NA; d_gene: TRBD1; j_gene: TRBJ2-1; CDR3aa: CASSSKTFDRGDNEQFF; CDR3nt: TGTGCCAGCAGCTCCAAGACCTTCGACAGGGGTGACAATGAGCAGTTCTTC
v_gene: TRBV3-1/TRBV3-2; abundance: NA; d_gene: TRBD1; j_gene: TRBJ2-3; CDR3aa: CASSRTGWGDTDTQYF; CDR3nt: TGTGCCAGCAGCCGGACAGGGTGGGGCGACACAGATACGCAGTATTTT
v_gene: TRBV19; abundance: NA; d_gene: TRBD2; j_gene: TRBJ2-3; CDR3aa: CASSMSSGTTDTQYF; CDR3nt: TGTGCCAGTAGTATGTCTAGCGGGACCACAGATACGCAGTATTTT
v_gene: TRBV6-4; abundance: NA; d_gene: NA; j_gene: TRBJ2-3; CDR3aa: CASSDGTNTDTQYF; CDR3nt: TGTGCCAGCAGTGACGGGACAAACACAGATACGCAGTATTTT
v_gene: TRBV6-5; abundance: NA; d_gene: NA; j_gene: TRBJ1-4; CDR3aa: CASSYAGSLNEKLFF; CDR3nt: TGTGCCAGCAGTTACGCCGGGTCTCTTAATGAAAAACTGTTTTTT
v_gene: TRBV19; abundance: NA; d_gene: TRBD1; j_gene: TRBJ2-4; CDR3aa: CASSADRGMNIQYF; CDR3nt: TGTGCCAGTAGTGCGGACAGGGGTATGAACATTCAGTACTTC
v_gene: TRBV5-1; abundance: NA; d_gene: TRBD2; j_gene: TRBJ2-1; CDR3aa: CASSLAGVAGKAFYNEQFF; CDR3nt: TGCGCCAGCAGCTTGGCCGGGGTAGCGGGGAAAGCTTTCTACAATGAGCAGTTCTTC
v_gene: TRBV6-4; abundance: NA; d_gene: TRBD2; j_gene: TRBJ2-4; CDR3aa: CASSTKSGTKINQYF; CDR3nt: TGTGCCAGCAGTACCAAATCCGGGACTAAGATAAACCAGTACTTC
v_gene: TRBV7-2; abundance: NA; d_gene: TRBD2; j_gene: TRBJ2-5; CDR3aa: CASSLSVAGGPGETQYF; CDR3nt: TGTGCCAGCAGCTTAAGCGTAGCGGGAGGGCCGGGAGAGACCCAGTACTTC
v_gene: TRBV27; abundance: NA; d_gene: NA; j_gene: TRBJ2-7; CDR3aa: CASSRKQGSDEQYF; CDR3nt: TGTGCCAGCAGTAGAAAGCAGGGTTCCGACGAGCAGTACTTC
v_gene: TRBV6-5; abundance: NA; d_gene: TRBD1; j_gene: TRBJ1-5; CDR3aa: CASRGTGNQPQHF; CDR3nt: TGTGCCAGCAGAGGGACAGGGAATCAGCCCCAGCATTTT
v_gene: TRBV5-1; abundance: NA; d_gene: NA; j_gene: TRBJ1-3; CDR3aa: CASSFGGASGNTIYF; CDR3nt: TGCGCCAGCAGCTTTGGGGGGGCTTCAGGAAACACCATATATTTT
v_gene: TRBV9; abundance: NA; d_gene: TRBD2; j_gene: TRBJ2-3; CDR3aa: CASSVGSGRVTDTQYF; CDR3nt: TGTGCCAGCAGCGTAGGGAGCGGGAGGGTCACAGATACGCAGTATTTT
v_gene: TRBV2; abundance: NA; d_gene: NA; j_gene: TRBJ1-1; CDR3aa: CASSEFPRAGSTEAFF; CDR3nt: TGTGCCAGCAGTGAGTTCCCCCGCGCAGGGTCGACTGAAGCTTTCTTT
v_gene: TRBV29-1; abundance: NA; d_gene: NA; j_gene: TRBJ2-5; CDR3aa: CSVEAWTGRVETQYF; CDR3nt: TGCAGCGTTGAAGCCTGGACAGGGAGGGTAGAGACCCAGTACTTC
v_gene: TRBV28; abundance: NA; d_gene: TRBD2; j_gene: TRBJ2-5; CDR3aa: CASRERGGQETQYF; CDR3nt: TGTGCCAGCAGGGAGCGGGGGGGGCAAGAGACCCAGTACTTC
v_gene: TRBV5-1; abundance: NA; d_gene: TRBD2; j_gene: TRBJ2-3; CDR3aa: CASSLVAGANTDTQYF; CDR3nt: TGCGCCAGCAGCTTGGTAGCGGGGGCTAACACAGATACGCAGTATTTT
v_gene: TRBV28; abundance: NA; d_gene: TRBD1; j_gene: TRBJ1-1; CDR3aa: CASSLPDRGEAFF; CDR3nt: TGTGCCAGCAGTTTGCCTGACAGGGGTGAAGCTTTCTTT
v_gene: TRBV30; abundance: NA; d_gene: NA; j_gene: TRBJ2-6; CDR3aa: CAWGGSSGANVLTF; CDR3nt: TGTGCCTGGGGAGGTAGCTCTGGGGCCAACGTCCTGACTTTC
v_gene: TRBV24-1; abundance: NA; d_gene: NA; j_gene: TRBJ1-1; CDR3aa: CATSESSLGANTEAFF; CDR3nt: TGTGCCACCAGTGAGTCCTCTTTGGGGGCGAACACTGAAGCTTTCTTT
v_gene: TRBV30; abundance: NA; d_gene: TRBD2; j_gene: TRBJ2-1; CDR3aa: CAWSGTSGSVNEQFF; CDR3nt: TGTGCCTGGAGTGGGACTAGCGGGAGTGTGAATGAGCAGTTCTTC
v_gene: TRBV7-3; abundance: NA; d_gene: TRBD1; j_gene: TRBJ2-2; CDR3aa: CATRTGGTGELFF; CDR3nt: TGTGCCACCCGAACAGGGGGGACCGGGGAGCTGTTTTTT
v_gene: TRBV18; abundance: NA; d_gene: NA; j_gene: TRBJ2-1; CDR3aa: CASYPSGGSINNEQFF; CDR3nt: TGTGCCAGCTACCCAAGTGGCGGATCAATAAACAATGAGCAGTTCTTC
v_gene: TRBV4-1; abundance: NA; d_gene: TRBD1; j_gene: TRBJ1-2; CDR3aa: CASSQQTGIYGYTF; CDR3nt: TGCGCCAGCAGCCAGCAGACAGGGATCTATGGCTACACCTTC
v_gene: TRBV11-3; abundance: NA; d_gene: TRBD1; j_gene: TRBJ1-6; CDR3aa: CASSQPDRARLYNSPLHF; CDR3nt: TGTGCCAGCAGCCAACCAGACAGGGCCCGGCTCTATAATTCACCCCTCCACTTT
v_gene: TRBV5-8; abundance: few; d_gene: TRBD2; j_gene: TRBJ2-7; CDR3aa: CASSHGGADYEQYF; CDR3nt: TGTGCCAGCAGCCACGGGGGGGCTGACTACGAGCAGTACTTC
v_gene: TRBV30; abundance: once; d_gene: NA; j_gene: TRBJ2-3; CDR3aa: CAWSDGTSTDTQYF; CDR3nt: TGTGCCTGGAGTGATGGGACTAGCACAGATACGCAGTATTTT
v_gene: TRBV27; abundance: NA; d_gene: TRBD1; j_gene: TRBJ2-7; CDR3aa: CASSAGQGFDEQYF; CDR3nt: TGTGCCAGCAGTGCTGGACAGGGCTTTGACGAGCAGTACTTC
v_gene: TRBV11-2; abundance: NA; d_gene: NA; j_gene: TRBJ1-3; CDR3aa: CASSLQGGGNTIYF; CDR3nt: TGTGCCAGCAGCTTACAGGGAGGCGGAAACACCATATATTTT
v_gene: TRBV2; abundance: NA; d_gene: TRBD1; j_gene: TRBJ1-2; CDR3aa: CASSEQGANYGYTF; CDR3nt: TGTGCCAGCAGTGAACAGGGGGCTAACTATGGCTACACCTTC
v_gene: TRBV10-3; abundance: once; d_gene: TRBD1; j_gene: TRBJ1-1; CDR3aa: CAISGQGQITEAFF; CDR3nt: TGTGCCATCAGTGGACAGGGGCAGATCACTGAAGCTTTCTTT
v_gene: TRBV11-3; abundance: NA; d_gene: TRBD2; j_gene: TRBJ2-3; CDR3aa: CASSPRGAGGSTDTQYF; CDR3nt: TGTGCCAGCAGCCCCCGTGGCGCGGGGGGTAGCACAGATACGCAGTATTTT
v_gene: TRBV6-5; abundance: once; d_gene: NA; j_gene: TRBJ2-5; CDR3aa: CASSDGIGETQYF; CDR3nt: TGTGCCAGCAGCGACGGGATCGGAGAGACCCAGTACTTC
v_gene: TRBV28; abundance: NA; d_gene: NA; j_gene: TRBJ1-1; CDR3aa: CASWRGTPTEAFF; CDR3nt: TGTGCCAGCTGGCGAGGAACACCCACTGAAGCTTTCTTT
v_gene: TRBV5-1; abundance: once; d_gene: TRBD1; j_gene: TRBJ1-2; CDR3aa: CASSPPGQGRYGYTF; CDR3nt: TGCGCCAGCAGCCCGCCGGGACAGGGACGCTATGGCTACACCTTC